The clone carrying this T cell receptor beta chain was counted between two and nine times. The CDR3 spans 13 residues. Trimming pared 0 bases from V and 12 bases from J, leaving 14 bases between. Germline assignment: CDR1 SGHTA and CDR2 FQGNSA. Using RNA template, CDR3s of TCR alpha and beta were amplified with iRepertoire arm-PCR. Each CDR3 protein is one row after TCRdb ran MiXCR on the multiplex PCR reads. The table shows over 90,000 distinct CDR3 sequences, with about 28% occurring only once. This specimen belongs to a study of glioma-infiltrating T cells. This chain joins TRBV7-2 and TRBJ1-2; D remains unclear. Sequenced sample: glioma tissue, nonneoplastic brain tissue, or PBMCs (not recorded which). The sequence came from a human donor with low-grade glioma or glioblastoma, undergoing nonglioma brain surgery, or in good health (not recorded which). CDR3 sequence reads: CASSLAQVRNDTF. In DNA, the CDR3 is TGTGCCAGCAGCTTAGCGCAGGTCAGGAATGACACCTTC.